These T cell receptor beta chains were read from a single sample in a study of OX40 agonist ivuxolimab in advanced cancers. Some clones are missing from TCRdb's copy, which holds only in-frame ones; the method was immunoSEQ multiplex PCR. This table has roughly 15,000 clones, around 93% appearing once. Sample: CD4+ or CD8+ T cells sorted from blood, taken in a trial of the OX40 agonist ivuxolimab. These receptors were collected from an adult with an advanced solid tumor such as melanoma, head and neck, liver or kidney cancer. Both conserved end residues are part of each CDR3. A D gene is named only where the DNA matches it firmly. Expanded clones get a size class; other rows say once, few or many, or leave the size out.

abundance: -
j_gene: TRBJ2-1
d_gene: -
v_gene: TRBV7-9
CDR3aa: CASSPDQGWNEQFF
CDR3nt: TGTGCCAGCAGCCCAGACCAGGGGTGGAATGAGCAGTTCTTC

abundance: -
j_gene: TRBJ2-5
d_gene: -
v_gene: TRBV19
CDR3aa: CASSIRWGEDQETQYF
CDR3nt: TGTGCCAGTAGTATTAGGTGGGGGGAAGACCAAGAGACCCAGTACTTC

abundance: once
j_gene: TRBJ2-6
d_gene: -
v_gene: TRBV19
CDR3aa: CATRDPNSGANVLTF
CDR3nt: TGTGCCACCCGGGACCCGAACTCTGGGGCCAACGTCCTGACTTTC

abundance: once
j_gene: TRBJ1-5
d_gene: TRBD1
v_gene: TRBV28
CDR3aa: CASTGGRTGAIFSNQPQHF
CDR3nt: TGTGCCAGCACGGGGGGACGGACAGGGGCCATTTTCAGCAATCAGCCCCAGCATTTT

abundance: -
j_gene: TRBJ1-1
d_gene: -
v_gene: TRBV27
CDR3aa: CASSLGMGSTEAFF
CDR3nt: TGTGCCAGCAGTTTAGGTATGGGGTCTACTGAAGCTTTCTTT

abundance: -
j_gene: TRBJ1-2
d_gene: -
v_gene: TRBV7-9
CDR3aa: CASTSDDTNYGYTF
CDR3nt: TGTGCCAGCACTTCTGACGATACTAACTATGGCTACACCTTC

abundance: -
j_gene: TRBJ1-5
d_gene: -
v_gene: TRBV28
CDR3aa: CASSSGGSQPQHF
CDR3nt: TGTGCCAGCAGCTCCGGGGGAAGTCAGCCCCAGCATTTT

abundance: -
j_gene: TRBJ2-7
d_gene: -
v_gene: TRBV2
CDR3aa: CASSDLRDEQYF
CDR3nt: TGTGCCAGCAGTGATCTCAGGGACGAGCAGTACTTC

abundance: -
j_gene: TRBJ1-4
d_gene: -
v_gene: TRBV14
CDR3aa: CASSPTGGGYEKLFF
CDR3nt: TGTGCCAGCAGCCCCACCGGGGGAGGGTATGAAAAACTGTTTTTT

abundance: -
j_gene: TRBJ2-5
d_gene: -
v_gene: TRBV4-1
CDR3aa: CASSYGPAANSDRETQYF
CDR3nt: TGCGCCAGCAGTTATGGCCCAGCGGCCAACTCGGACAGAGAGACCCAGTACTTC

abundance: -
j_gene: TRBJ1-5
d_gene: TRBD1
v_gene: TRBV5-4
CDR3aa: CASSLVDRGREQPQHF
CDR3nt: TGTGCCAGCAGCTTGGTGGACAGGGGAAGAGAGCAGCCCCAGCATTTT

abundance: few
j_gene: TRBJ1-4
d_gene: -
v_gene: TRBV30
CDR3aa: CASQRKYATNEKLFF
CDR3nt: TGTGCCTCGCAGAGGAAATATGCAACTAATGAAAAACTGTTTTTT

abundance: -
j_gene: TRBJ2-7
d_gene: TRBD2
v_gene: TRBV6-1
CDR3aa: CASSVRLAGAHYEQYF
CDR3nt: TGTGCCAGCAGTGTTCGACTAGCGGGGGCGCACTACGAGCAGTACTTC

abundance: -
j_gene: TRBJ1-3
d_gene: TRBD1
v_gene: TRBV11-2
CDR3aa: CASSLGTGEEGTGNTIYF
CDR3nt: TGTGCCAGCAGCTTAGGGACAGGGGAAGAAGGGACTGGAAACACCATATATTTT

abundance: -
j_gene: TRBJ2-7
d_gene: TRBD1
v_gene: TRBV2
CDR3aa: CASSEAGTGAREQYF
CDR3nt: TGTGCCAGCAGTGAAGCAGGGACAGGGGCGAGGGAGCAGTACTTC

abundance: -
j_gene: TRBJ2-7
d_gene: -
v_gene: TRBV30
CDR3aa: CAWSGYLHSRNPYEQYF
CDR3nt: TGTGCCTGGAGTGGGTACCTTCACAGCCGGAATCCCTACGAGCAGTACTTC

abundance: -
j_gene: TRBJ2-3
d_gene: TRBD2
v_gene: TRBV9
CDR3aa: CASSSLAGGKTDTQYF
CDR3nt: TGTGCCAGCAGCTCTCTAGCGGGGGGGAAAACAGATACGCAGTATTTT

abundance: -
j_gene: TRBJ2-3
d_gene: TRBD2
v_gene: TRBV6-5
CDR3aa: CASSYRGGTQYF
CDR3nt: TGTGCCAGCAGTTACCGGGGGGGGACGCAGTATTTT

abundance: -
j_gene: TRBJ2-7
d_gene: TRBD1
v_gene: TRBV7-8
CDR3aa: CASNSDRGPYEQYF
CDR3nt: TGTGCCAGCAACTCGGACAGGGGGCCCTACGAGCAGTACTTC

abundance: once
j_gene: TRBJ1-5
d_gene: TRBD1
v_gene: TRBV28
CDR3aa: CASSYSGTENNQPQHF
CDR3nt: TGTGCCAGCAGTTACTCCGGGACAGAGAATAATCAGCCCCAGCATTTT

abundance: once
j_gene: TRBJ1-1
d_gene: -
v_gene: TRBV6-5
CDR3aa: CASSYSRGGTTEAFF
CDR3nt: TGTGCCAGCAGTTACTCTCGCGGGGGGACCACTGAAGCTTTCTTT

abundance: -
j_gene: TRBJ2-5
d_gene: -
v_gene: TRBV4-3
CDR3aa: CASSQDMGPETQYF
CDR3nt: TGCGCCAGCAGCCAAGATATGGGCCCCGAGACCCAGTACTTC